This TCR beta chain was identified during a study of T cell responses to AZD1222 COVID-19 vaccine. The CDR3 covers 16 residues. The ends lost 1 base at V and 8 bases at J; junction bases unmatched: 5. Germline V gives CDR1 KGHSH, CDR2 LQKENI. The method was immunoSEQ multiplex PCR; TCRdb's version includes in-frame clones alone and lacks a portion of them. The sample lists around 96,000 clones; around 84% were seen once. Study outcomes and limitations: Distributed over spike, vaccine-associated CD4 TCRs predominated at 160-218 and 743-854. Repertoire sampling was restricted to post-peak T cell response timepoints.

Timing groups of about 4 and about 12 weeks for second doses were pooled. About this clone: Its antigen is undetermined.

This receptor was obtained from an adult who received the AZD1222 COVID-19 vaccine. The material sequenced was peripheral blood, taken 28 days after the second AZD1222 dose. The chain links TRBV18 to TRBJ2-1; 13 nucleotides agree with TRBD2. In nucleotides, the CDR3 is TGTGCCAGCTCACCACGACTAGCGGGGGGAGGCGATGAGCAGTTCTTC. Amino acids: CASSPRLAGGGDEQFF.